These 30 T cell receptor beta chains share one sample of origin, sequenced in a study of T cell repertoires in cytomegalovirus infection. One entry per CDR3 protein results from TCRdb running MiXCR on the reads. The sample has 250,000 or so distinct CDR3 sequences; approximately 9.2% are singletons. Sequenced sample: PBMCs. The receptors shown here come from a human donor in good health (CMV status not recorded). Some clones in this sample may be carry-over from other donors' samples.

V usage is TRBV5-1 and J usage is TRBJ1-4, with D possibly matching TRBD1 (5 bases). This CDR3 contains 14 residues. Germline V gene data show CDR1 as SGHRS and CDR2 as YFSETQ. Trimming removed 0 bases at V and 8 bases at J, with 11 bases between. The CDR3 nucleotides read TGCGCCAGCAGCTTGGAATCTTGGGGGGAAAAACTGTTTTTT. Its translation: CASSLESWGEKLFF.

This clonotype was counted a few times. V gene TRBV3-1 combines with J gene TRBJ2-7; D is uncertain. CDR1 and CDR2 from the germline V gene are LGHDT and YNNKEL (reference sequence). V lost 6 bases and J lost 7, with 16 bases in between. The CDR3 runs 13 residues. The CDR3 DNA reads TGTGCCAGCAGGTCTCTCCTCTCCCGGGAGCAGTACTTC. Translation: CASRSLLSREQYF.

The rearrangement uses TRBV29-1 and TRBJ1-1; 8 bases agree with TRBD1. This CDR3 contains 14 residues. V lost 4 bases and J lost 0; bases outside the gene matches: 4. Germline loops: CDR1 SQVTM, CDR2 ANQGSEA. The CDR3 region has the DNA TGCAGCGTTGCCCGACAGGGGATGAACACTGAAGCTTTCTTT. This encodes CSVARQGMNTEAFF.

This clonotype turned up a few times. The chain employs TRBV28 and TRBJ2-7, with 12 bases that match TRBD1. This CDR3 spans 15 amino acids. Trimming cost V 5 bases and J 6 bases; bases outside gene matches: 8. CDR1 is MDHEN and CDR2 is SYDVKM in the germline V gene. The CDR3, as DNA: TGTGCCAGCAGTCTCCCGGGACAGGGGGCCGGCGAGCAGTACTTC. Translated, it gives CASSLPGQGAGEQYF. The variable domain in full, completed from reference TRBV28 and TRBJ2-7, reads DVKVTQSSRYLVKRTGEKVFLECVQDMDHENMFWYRQDPGLGLRLIYFSYDVKMKEKGDIPEGYSVSREKKERFSLILESASTNQTSMYLCASSLPGQGAGEQYFGPGTRLTVT.

This clonotype was seen at least ten times. The rearrangement uses TRBV7-2 and TRBJ2-7; TRBD1 aligns across 9 bases. The V segment lost 0 bases and the J segment 3 bases; nucleotides outside the gene matches: 3. From germline, CDR1 is SGHTA and CDR2 FQGNSA. The CDR3 sequence is 15 residues long. The DNA of the CDR3 is TGTGCCAGCAGCTTAGCGCGGGGACAGGGCTACGAGCAGTACTTC. Protein sequence: CASSLARGQGYEQYF.

The J gene is TRBJ2-3, the V gene TRBV11-2; D might be TRBD1 (6 bases). The germline V gene encodes CDR1 SGHAT and CDR2 FQNNGV. This CDR3 has 16 residues. V lost 5 bases to trimming and J lost 3 bases, with 18 bases between them. In nucleotides, the CDR3 is TGTGCCAGCAGCCCCTGGACAGCAGTCAGGACAGATACGCAGTATTTT. As protein: CASSPWTAVRTDTQYF.

This clonotype was seen ten or more times. The chain employs TRBV5-4 and TRBJ2-5; 10 nucleotides align to TRBD1. J gave up 2 bases and V 2 bases, and 3 bases lay outside the gene matches. The CDR3 runs to 15 residues. Germline-derived CDR1 and CDR2 are SGHNT and YYREEE (reference sequence). The DNA of the CDR3 is TGTGCCAGCAGCTTAAGGACAGGGGGACAAGAGACCCAGTACTTC. Protein: CASSLRTGGQETQYF. The complete variable domain, with remaining parts taken from reference TRBV5-4 and TRBJ2-5, reads ETGVTQSPTHLIKTRGQQVTLRCSSQSGHNTVSWYQQALGQGPQFIFQYYREEENGRGNFPPRFSGLQFPNYSSELNVNALELDDSALYLCASSLRTGGQETQYFGPGTRLLVL.

This clonotype occurred a few times. CDR3 nucleotides: TGTGCCAGCAGTGCGACGGGATTGGGCGGGACCCAGTACTTC. Translation: CASSATGLGGTQYF. V gene TRBV12-3 or TRBV12-4 combines with J gene TRBJ2-5; D might be TRBD2 (5 bases). The CDR3 has 14 amino acids. The germline V and J ends were trimmed by 5 bases and 7 bases, with 17 bases remaining between them.

This clonotype was counted ten times or more. The CDR3 region has the DNA TGTGCCAGCAGCCGTGAACAGGGACTCTTGGAAAAACTGTTTTTT. Translated, it gives CASSREQGLLEKLFF. The rearrangement joins TRBV7-9 to TRBJ1-4, with D tentatively TRBD1 (6 bases). Trimming took off 5 bases at V and 8 bases at J, with 18 bases between the two ends. CDR3 size: 15 residues. Germline CDR1 and CDR2: SEHNR and FQNEAQ (reference sequence).

This clonotype was seen repeatedly, ten times or more. V gene TRBV5-1 combines with J gene TRBJ2-3; D gene unclear. The length of the CDR3 is 15 residues. V was pared by 3 bases and J by 0 bases, with 11 bases between. The germline V gene has CDR1 SGHRS and CDR2 YFSETQ. The DNA for the CDR3 is TGCGCCAGCAGCTCGGGCCCAATTAGCACAGATACGCAGTATTTT. Translating it yields CASSSGPISTDTQYF.

In this sample, this clonotype turned up many times. This chain uses TRBV7-2 with TRBJ1-6, with D unclear. The CDR3 has 13 residues. Trimming took 3 bases from V and 8 from J, leaving 8 bases between them. Germline V gene data show CDR1 as SGHTA and CDR2 as FQGNSA. The CDR3 sequence: CASSFQIDSPLHF. The DNA for the CDR3 is TGTGCCAGCAGCTTTCAGATTGATTCACCCCTCCACTTT. The full variable domain, rest sourced from reference TRBV7-2 and TRBJ1-6, is GAGVSQSPSNKVTEKGKDVELRCDPISGHTALYWYRQSLGQGLEFLIYFQGNSAPDKSGLPSDRFSAERTGGSVSTLTIQRTQQEDSAVYLCASSFQIDSPLHFGNGTRLTVT.

This clonotype was seen a single time. V is TRBV28 and J is TRBJ1-3; D call uncertain. The V and J ends lost 2 bases and 0 bases respectively, with 8 bases between them. The germline CDR1 and CDR2 sequences are MDHEN and SYDVKM. The CDR3 has 15 amino acids. The CDR3 spells CASSLRANSGNTIYF. CDR3 in DNA: TGTGCCAGCAGTTTAAGGGCCAACTCTGGAAACACCATATATTTT. Drawing the rest from reference TRBV28 and TRBJ1-3, the complete variable domain is DVKVTQSSRYLVKRTGEKVFLECVQDMDHENMFWYRQDPGLGLRLIYFSYDVKMKEKGDIPEGYSVSREKKERFSLILESASTNQTSMYLCASSLRANSGNTIYFGEGSWLTVV.

This clonotype was recorded at least ten times. The genes are TRBV12-3 or TRBV12-4 and TRBJ1-1; TRBD1 might be the D (6 bases). CDR3 length: 14 amino acids. V lost 6 bases, J lost 5 bases, and 16 bases lay in between. The CDR3 loop is CASRLTGQRTEAFF. The CDR3 DNA reads as TGTGCCAGCAGATTGACAGGCCAGCGGACTGAAGCTTTCTTT.

The sample holds many counts of this clonotype. The rearrangement links TRBV28 to TRBJ1-2, with 8 bases identical to TRBD1. V lost 7 bases, J lost 8 bases, and 12 bases stayed unmatched. Germline lookup yields CDR1 MDHEN and CDR2 SYDVKM. The CDR3 extends over 14 amino acids. The CDR3 loop reads CASIRGQGSGGYTF. The CDR3 DNA sequence: TGTGCCAGCATCAGAGGACAGGGATCGGGGGGCTACACCTTC.

This clonotype came up many times. The CDR3 does not end in the conserved phenylalanine or tryptophan, so this is likely a read error. Because the CDR3's place on the DNA is in doubt, the DNA is left out and the CDR3 is given as listed by TCRdb. The chain links TRBV11-2 to TRBJ1-2. Germline CDR1 and CDR2: SGHAT and FQNNGV. The CDR3 contains 10 residues when both ends are counted. CDR3 residues: CASSPIGYQL.

V usage is TRBV6-6 and J usage is TRBJ1-4, with D hard to call. Germline V CDR1 and CDR2: MNHNY, SVGAGI (reference sequence). Trimming took 4 bases from V and 4 from J, leaving 16 bases between them. CDR3 length: 16 residues. The CDR3 region is CASSSPGDPRNEKLFF. CDR3 bases: TGTGCCAGCAGTTCCCCTGGGGATCCGCGTAATGAAAAACTGTTTTTT.

This clonotype was observed at least ten times. J is TRBJ2-1 and V is TRBV7-2, with TRBD1 matching over 7 bases. CDR1 and CDR2 (germline): SGHTA, FQGNSA. The CDR3 loop spans 16 amino acids. The ends lost 5 bases at V and 3 bases at J; junction bases unmatched: 10. The CDR3 is CASSLTGTAFYNEQFF. Here the CDR3 DNA reads TGTGCCAGCAGCCTAACCGGGACAGCCTTCTACAATGAGCAGTTCTTC.

This clonotype showed up many times. This chain connects TRBV7-2 to TRBJ2-1, with D possibly TRBD2 on 5 matching bases. Trimming left V 5 bases short and J 3 bases short, with 14 bases between. Germline lookup yields CDR1 SGHTA and CDR2 FQGNSA. The CDR3 sequence is 15 residues long. The CDR3, as DNA: TGTGCCAGCAGCAAATATCCGGGGAGCTACAATGAGCAGTTCTTC. Amino acids: CASSKYPGSYNEQFF.

This clonotype appeared many times. The CDR3 reads CASKINTGELFF. The CDR3 nucleotides are TGTGCCAGTAAAATTAACACCGGGGAGCTGTTTTTT. J is TRBJ2-2 and V is TRBV19; D not resolved. The CDR3 is 12 amino acids. CDR1 is LNHDA, CDR2 SQIVND, per germline (reference sequence). V dropped 7 bases and J dropped 2 bases, with 5 bases sitting between them.

The chain employs TRBV27 and TRBJ2-7; TRBD1 matches at 8 bases. The CDR3 runs 16 residues. Germline V gene sequence: CDR1 MNHEY, CDR2 SMNVEV (reference sequence). V lost 5 bases, J lost 3 bases, and 12 bases stayed unmatched. The DNA for the CDR3 is TGTGCCAGCAGTCCAGCCCGGACAGGGATCAGCTACGAGCAGTACTTC. It encodes CASSPARTGISYEQYF.

This clonotype has just a few counts. This chain joins TRBV4-3 and TRBJ2-3, with TRBD1 matching over 11 bases. This CDR3 comprises 16 residues. Losses at the gene ends were 0 bases for V and 4 bases for J; bases not matched to a gene: 3. Germline V gene lookup returns CDR1 LGHNA and CDR2 YSLEER. In DNA form, the CDR3 reads TGCGCCAGCAGCCAAGAGTTGGGACAGGGGGCAGATACGCAGTATTTT. Translating gives CASSQELGQGADTQYF.

This clonotype came up many times. The CDR3 is CASSLAKGRTEAFF. The CDR3, as DNA: TGTGCCAGCAGCTTAGCGAAGGGGCGCACTGAAGCTTTCTTT. The chain combines TRBV7-8 with TRBJ1-1, with D possibly matching TRBD1 (5 bases). CDR1 SGHVS and CDR2 FQNEAQ come from the germline V gene. V lost 0 bases and J lost 4, with 9 bases in between. The CDR3 sequence is 14 residues long.

Many counts were recorded for this clonotype. The rearrangement joins TRBV6-2 or TRBV6-3 to TRBJ1-2; TRBD1 agrees at 7 bases. From germline, CDR1 is MNHEY and CDR2 SVGEGT. The trim removed 3 bases at V and 4 bases at J, leaving 2 bases unmatched. CDR3 length equals 13 residues. CDR3 sequence (DNA): TGTGCCAGCAGTTATTCAGGGGGCTATGGCTACACCTTC. Its translation is CASSYSGGYGYTF.

In its sample, this clonotype was seen many times. The J gene is TRBJ2-7, the V gene TRBV9; D is uncertain. There are 15 residues in the CDR3. Germline assignment: CDR1 SGDLS and CDR2 YYNGEE. The ends were cut back, 0 bases at V and 3 bases at J, with 13 bases in the middle. The CDR3 nucleotides are TGTGCCAGCAGCGTAGTGAATGACGATGTCTACGAGCAGTACTTC. Its protein is CASSVVNDDVYEQYF.

This clonotype was found many times. The chain is built from TRBV7-2 and TRBJ2-7; D is unresolved. The germline CDR1 and CDR2 sequences are SGHTA and FQGNSA. Trimming shortened V by 0 bases and J by 2 bases, and 11 bases separated the two germline ends. CDR3 length equals 15 residues. The CDR3, as DNA: TGTGCCAGCAGCTTAGCAGGGTCCCCTCCCTACGAGCAGTACTTC. This sequence encodes CASSLAGSPPYEQYF.

Many counts were recorded for this clonotype. The rearrangement uses TRBV28 and TRBJ2-3; D perhaps matches TRBD1 (7 bases). The germline CDR1 and CDR2 sequences are MDHEN and SYDVKM. Trimming shortened V by 3 bases and J by 4 bases, and 14 bases separated the two germline ends. This CDR3 has 15 amino acids. DNA of the CDR3: TGTGCCAGCAGTTTGCGGGGACAGTGGGCAGATACGCAGTATTTT. As protein: CASSLRGQWADTQYF.

This clonotype has at least ten counts. The J gene is TRBJ2-5, the V gene TRBV7-9, with 10 bases that match TRBD2. The CDR3 has 14 residues. The V gene end was trimmed by 5 bases and the J gene end by 4 bases; junction bases not matched to a gene: 4. Germline V CDR1 and CDR2: SEHNR, FQNEAQ (reference sequence). The CDR3, as DNA: TGTGCCAGCAGCGCCCGGACTAGCGGAGAGACCCAGTACTTC. This codes for CASSARTSGETQYF.

A single count supports this clonotype. Since a much larger clone is just one base distant, this may be a read error. The rearrangement uses TRBV11-3 and TRBJ2-1; D may be TRBD2 (5 bases). V shed 7 bases and J shed 4 bases, with 14 bases lying between them. CDR1 and CDR2 (germline): SGHNT, YENEEA. CDR3 size: 14 residues. The CDR3 DNA is TGTGCCAGCACCCGGGAACCCATTTACAATGAGCAGTTCTTC. Translating gives CASTREPIYNEQFF.

This clonotype was observed a few times. The V gene is TRBV7-3, the J gene TRBJ2-3; maybe TRBD1 (6 bases). The germline V and J ends were trimmed by 5 bases and 3 bases, with 15 bases remaining between them. The germline V gene has CDR1 SGHTA and CDR2 FQGTGA. The CDR3 has 15 amino acids. CDR3 nucleotide sequence: TGTGCCAGCAGCCGCTTAGGGGGATCGACAGATACGCAGTATTTT. It encodes CASSRLGGSTDTQYF.

This clonotype was seen repeatedly, ten times or more. This chain uses TRBV7-9 with TRBJ2-3, with 7 nucleotides matching TRBD2. The CDR3 has 16 residues. J gave up 3 bases and V 6 bases, and 12 bases lay outside the gene matches. Germline V gene lookup returns CDR1 SEHNR and CDR2 FQNEAQ (reference sequence). The CDR3 coding sequence is TGTGCCAGCAGTACAATGAGCGGGAATCGTACAGATACGCAGTATTTT. Residues: CASSTMSGNRTDTQYF.